This T cell receptor (beta chain) was retrieved from a study of blood T cell repertoires in COVID-19. Clones were read by immunoSEQ multiplex PCR, and TCRdb kept only the in-frame ones, dropping some. The sample holds some 190,000 clones, approximately 80% seen once. The germline V gene encodes CDR1 MNHEY and CDR2 SMNVEV (reference sequence). V trimming: 6 bases; J trimming: 14 bases; junction bases outside the gene matches: 8. This CDR3 contains 13 residues. V usage is TRBV27 and J usage is TRBJ1-6; TRBD1 matches 9 bases. The clonotype was recovered from a man aged 30-40 years with acute COVID-19. Sequencing input: PBMCs or T cells enriched from blood (not recorded which). CDR3 coding DNA: TGTGCCAGCAGGGCGGGACAGGGTGGGACCCTCCACTTT. This gives the protein CASRAGQGGTLHF.